The source of this T cell receptor beta chain is a study of cytotoxic CD8 clonotypes in ibrutinib-treated CLL. The germline V gene encodes CDR1 MNHNY and CDR2 SVGAGI (reference sequence). The CDR3 is 14 amino acids. V lost 6 bases and J lost 3; bases outside the gene matches: 7. Here immunoSEQ multiplex PCR was the method, and the copy in TCRdb shows in-frame clones only, minus some. The repertoire includes about 310,000 clones, more than 65% of them detected once, and over 5.5% sits in the top ten. This receptor was taken from a human donor with chronic lymphocytic leukemia. The source material was PBMCs, sampled before ibrutinib treatment. This chain links TRBV6-6 with TRBJ2-5; 7 positions agree with TRBD1. The CDR3 nucleotides read TGTGCCAGCAGCACAGCAGGGACAGAAGAGACCCAGTACTTC. Translating it yields CASSTAGTEETQYF.